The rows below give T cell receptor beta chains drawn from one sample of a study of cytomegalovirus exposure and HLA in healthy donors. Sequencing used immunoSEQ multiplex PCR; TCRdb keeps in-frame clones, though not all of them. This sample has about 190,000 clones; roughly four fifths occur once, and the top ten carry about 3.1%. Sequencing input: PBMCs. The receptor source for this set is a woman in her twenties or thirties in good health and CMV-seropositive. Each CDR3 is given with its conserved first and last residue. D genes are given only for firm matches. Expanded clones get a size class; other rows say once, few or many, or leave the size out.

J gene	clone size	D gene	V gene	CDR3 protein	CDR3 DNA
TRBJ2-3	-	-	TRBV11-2	CASSPDSQGNTQYF	TGTGCCAGCAGCCCCGATTCCCAGGGAAATACGCAGTATTTT
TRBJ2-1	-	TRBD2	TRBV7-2	CASSDQTSGISNEQFF	TGTGCCAGCAGCGACCAGACTAGCGGGATTTCAAATGAGCAGTTCTTC
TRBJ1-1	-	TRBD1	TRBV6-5	CASTRTGYMNTEAFF	TGTGCCAGCACCAGGACAGGGTATATGAACACTGAAGCTTTCTTT
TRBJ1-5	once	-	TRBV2	CVSSEARGNQPQHF	TGTGTCAGCAGTGAAGCGAGAGGGAATCAGCCCCAGCATTTT
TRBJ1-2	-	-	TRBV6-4	CASRDSKAGGYTF	TGTGCCAGCAGAGACTCAAAAGCAGGAGGCTACACCTTC
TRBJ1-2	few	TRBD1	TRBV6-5	CASSTGQNNYGYTF	TGTGCCAGCAGCACGGGACAGAACAACTATGGCTACACCTTC
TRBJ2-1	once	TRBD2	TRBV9	CASSSLAGGDEQFF	TGTGCCAGCAGCTCATTAGCGGGAGGCGATGAGCAGTTCTTC
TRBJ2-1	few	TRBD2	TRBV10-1	CASSESGLARHEQFF	TGCGCCAGCAGTGAGTCGGGACTAGCGAGACACGAGCAGTTCTTC
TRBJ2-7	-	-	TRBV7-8	CASSLTVGSYERYF	TGTGCCAGCAGCTTAACGGTAGGCAGTTACGAGCGGTACTTC
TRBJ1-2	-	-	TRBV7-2	CASSSRAPGLEYGYTF	TGTGCCAGCAGCAGTAGAGCCCCGGGACTTGAATATGGCTACACCTTC
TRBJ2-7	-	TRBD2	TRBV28	CASSLGWERGASYEQYF	TGTGCCAGCAGTTTAGGATGGGAGCGGGGGGCTTCCTACGAGCAGTACTTC
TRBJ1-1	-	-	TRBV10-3	CAISDRNTEAFF	TGTGCCATCAGTGATAGGAACACTGAAGCTTTCTTT
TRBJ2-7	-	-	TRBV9	CASSVGGLIYEQYF	TGTGCCAGCAGCGTAGGCGGACTGATCTACGAGCAGTACTTC
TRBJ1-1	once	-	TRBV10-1	CASSISPSGNTEAFF	TGCGCCAGCAGTATTAGTCCCTCGGGGAACACTGAAGCTTTCTTT
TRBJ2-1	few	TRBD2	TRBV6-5	CASSYASGRASEQFF	TGTGCCAGCAGTTACGCGAGCGGGAGGGCGAGTGAGCAGTTCTTC
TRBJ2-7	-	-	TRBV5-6	CASSSWDIYEQYF	TGTGCCAGCAGCTCTTGGGACATCTACGAGCAGTACTTC
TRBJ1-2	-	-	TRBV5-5	CASSIRDSSGYTF	TGTGCCAGCAGCATCCGGGATTCTAGTGGCTACACCTTC
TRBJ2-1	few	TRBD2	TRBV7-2	CASSSGGSRYNEQFF	TGTGCCAGCAGCTCGGGCGGGAGCCGATACAATGAGCAGTTCTTC
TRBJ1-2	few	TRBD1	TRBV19	CASSQGTVNGYTF	TGTGCCAGTAGTCAGGGGACAGTCAATGGCTACACCTTC
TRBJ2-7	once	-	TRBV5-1	CASSLQVSSYEQYF	TGCGCCAGCAGCTTGCAGGTTAGCTCCTACGAGCAGTACTTC
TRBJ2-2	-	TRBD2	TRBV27	CASIRTSGRAGGELFF	TGTGCCAGCATTCGGACTAGCGGGAGGGCTGGCGGGGAGCTGTTTTTT
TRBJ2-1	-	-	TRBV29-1	CSVEARGFYNEQFF	TGCAGCGTTGAAGCCAGGGGTTTTTACAATGAGCAGTTCTTC
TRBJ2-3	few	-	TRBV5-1	CASSPEQGADTQYF	TGCGCCAGCAGCCCGGAACAGGGCGCAGATACGCAGTATTTT
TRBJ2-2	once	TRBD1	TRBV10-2	CASNRDRDSVNTGELFF	TGCGCCAGCAACAGGGACAGGGACTCCGTGAACACCGGGGAGCTGTTTTTT
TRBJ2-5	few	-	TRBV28	CASNPVGNQETQYF	TGTGCCAGCAACCCGGTCGGGAACCAAGAGACCCAGTACTTC
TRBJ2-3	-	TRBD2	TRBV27	CASSSLAGGLRSTDTQYF	TGTGCCAGCAGCTCTCTAGCGGGAGGCCTCCGCTCCACAGATACGCAGTATTTT
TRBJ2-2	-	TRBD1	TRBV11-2	CASSYRDRNTGELFF	TGTGCCAGCAGCTACCGGGACAGGAACACCGGGGAGCTGTTTTTT
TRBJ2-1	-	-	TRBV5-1	CASSSGDFFYNEQFF	TGCGCCAGCAGCTCCGGGGACTTCTTCTACAATGAGCAGTTCTTC
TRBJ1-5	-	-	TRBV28	CASSFLQPQHF	TGTGCCAGCAGTTTTCTCCAGCCCCAGCATTTT
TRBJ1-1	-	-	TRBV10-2	CASSRGLANTEAFF	TGCGCCAGCAGTAGGGGTTTAGCGAACACTGAAGCTTTCTTT
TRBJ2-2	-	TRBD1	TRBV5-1	CASTGQGGTGELFF	TGCGCCAGCACGGGACAGGGCGGAACCGGGGAGCTGTTTTTT
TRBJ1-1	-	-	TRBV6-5	CASSYSSGGSAEAFF	TGTGCCAGCAGTTACTCATCGGGGGGCAGCGCTGAAGCTTTCTTT
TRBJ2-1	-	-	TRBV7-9	CASSTVRGDYNEQFF	TGTGCCAGCAGCACCGTCAGGGGAGATTACAATGAGCAGTTCTTC
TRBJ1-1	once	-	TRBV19	CASSPQGNTEAFF	TGTGCCAGTAGTCCTCAGGGCAACACTGAAGCTTTCTTT
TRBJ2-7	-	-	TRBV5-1	CASSLGASYEQYF	TGCGCCAGCAGCTTGGGAGCTTCCTACGAGCAGTACTTC
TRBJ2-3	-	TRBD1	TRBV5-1	CASSEGQGGLDTQYF	TGCGCCAGCAGCGAGGGACAGGGGGGATTAGATACGCAGTATTTT
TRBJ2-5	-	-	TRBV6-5	CASSYSLGGQETQYF	TGTGCCAGCAGTTACTCGCTGGGGGGTCAAGAGACCCAGTACTTC
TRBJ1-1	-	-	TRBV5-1	CASSKGDTLNTEAFF	TGCGCCAGCAGCAAGGGGGACACCCTGAACACTGAAGCTTTCTTT
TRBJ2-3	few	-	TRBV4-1	CASSHPAKGHPSGDTQYF	TGCGCCAGCAGCCACCCAGCCAAGGGACATCCCTCCGGGGATACGCAGTATTTT
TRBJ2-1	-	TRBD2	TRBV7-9	CASSPLGGSHKEFF	TGTGCCAGCAGCCCCCTGGGAGGGAGCCATAAGGAGTTCTTC
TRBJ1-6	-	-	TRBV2	CASTRAGDNSPLHF	TGTGCCAGCACCAGAGCAGGGGATAATTCACCCCTCCACTTT
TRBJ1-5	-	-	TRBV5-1	CASSLEGINQPQHF	TGCGCCAGCAGCTTGGAGGGGATCAATCAGCCCCAGCATTTT